This TCR beta chain appears in the sequencing data of a study of Graves' ophthalmopathy and Graves' hyperthyroidism. CDR1 and CDR2 from the germline V gene are MGHRA and YSYEKL. The CDR3 consists of 16 residues. Trimming removed 4 bases from V and 0 bases from J; junction bases left unmatched: 9. RNA transcripts were the template, and TCR beta CDR3 regions were amplified from them. Second-round multiplex PCR followed a first-round RT-PCR using HTBI primers. TCRdb reprocessed the multiplex PCR reads with MiXCR, giving one entry per CDR3 protein. The sample includes tens of thousands of distinct CDR3 sequences, around 50% seen only once; the top ten take approximately 7%. Broader study findings: Sensitivity of roughly 64% and specificity of about 72% were achieved by the model that predicted ophthalmopathy progression.

In regard to this clonotype: Its cognate antigen is unknown.

The V call is TRBV4-1, the J call TRBJ2-7; 7 bases fit TRBD1. This receptor was identified in an adult woman with stable Graves' hyperthyroidism. Sequencing input: peripheral blood. The CDR3 is CASSPGEAGGSYEQYF. The CDR3 DNA follows: TGCGCCAGCAGCCCCGGAGAGGCAGGGGGCTCCTACGAGCAGTACTTC.